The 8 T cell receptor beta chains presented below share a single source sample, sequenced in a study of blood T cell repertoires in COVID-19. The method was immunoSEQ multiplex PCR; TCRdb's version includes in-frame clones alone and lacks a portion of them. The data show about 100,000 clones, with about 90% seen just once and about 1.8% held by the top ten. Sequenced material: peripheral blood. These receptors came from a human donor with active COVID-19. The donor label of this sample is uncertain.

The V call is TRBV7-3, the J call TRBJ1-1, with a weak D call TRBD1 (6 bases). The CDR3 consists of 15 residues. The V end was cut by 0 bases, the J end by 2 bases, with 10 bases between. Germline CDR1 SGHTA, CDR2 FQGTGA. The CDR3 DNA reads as TGTGCCAGCAGCTTAACGGCGGACAGAAACACTGAAGCTTTCTTT. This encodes CASSLTADRNTEAFF.

Here the CDR3 DNA reads TGCGCCAGCAGCTTGGGTACCGGGACAGGGTTGGTCTATGGCTACACCTTC. Amino acid sequence: CASSLGTGTGLVYGYTF. This rearrangement joins TRBV5-1 to TRBJ1-2; TRBD1 matches at 9 bases. Germline CDR1 reads SGHRS; CDR2 reads YFSETQ. V lost 0 bases and J lost 4; bases outside the gene matches: 10. This CDR3 is 17 amino acids long.

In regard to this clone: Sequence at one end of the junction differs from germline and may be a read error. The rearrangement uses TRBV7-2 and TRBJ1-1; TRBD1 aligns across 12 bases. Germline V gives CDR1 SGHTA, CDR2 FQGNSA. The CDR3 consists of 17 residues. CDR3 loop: CASSLAEGQGAGTEAFF. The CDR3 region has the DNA TGTGCCAGCAGCCTAGCTGAGGGACAGGGGGCTGGGACTGAAGCTTTCTTT. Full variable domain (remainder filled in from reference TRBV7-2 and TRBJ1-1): GAGVSQSPSNKVTEKGKDVELRCDPISGHTALYWYRQSLGQGLEFLIYFQGNSAPDKSGLPSDRFSAERTGGSVSTLTIQRTQQEDSAVYLCASSLAEGQGAGTEAFFGQGTRLTVV.

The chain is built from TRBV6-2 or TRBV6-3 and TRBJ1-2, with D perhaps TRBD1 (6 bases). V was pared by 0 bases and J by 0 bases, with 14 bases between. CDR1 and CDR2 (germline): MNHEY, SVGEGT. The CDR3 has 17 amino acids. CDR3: CASSYSGHLLPNYGYTF. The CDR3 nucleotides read TGTGCCAGCAGTTACTCGGGACACCTCTTACCTAACTATGGCTACACCTTC.

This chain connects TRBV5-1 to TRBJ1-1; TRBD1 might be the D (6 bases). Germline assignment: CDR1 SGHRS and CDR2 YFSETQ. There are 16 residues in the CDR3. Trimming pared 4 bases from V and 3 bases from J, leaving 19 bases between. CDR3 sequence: CASSPDKQGRDTEAFF. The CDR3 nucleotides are TGCGCCAGCAGCCCAGATAAACAGGGTCGGGACACTGAAGCTTTCTTT.

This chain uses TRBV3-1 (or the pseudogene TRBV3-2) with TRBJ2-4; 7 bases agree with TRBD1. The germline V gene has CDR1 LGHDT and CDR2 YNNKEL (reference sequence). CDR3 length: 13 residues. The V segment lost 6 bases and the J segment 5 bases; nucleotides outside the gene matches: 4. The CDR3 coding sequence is TGTGCCAGCAGTCCCGGGACAGAAAACATTCAGTACTTC. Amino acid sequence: CASSPGTENIQYF.

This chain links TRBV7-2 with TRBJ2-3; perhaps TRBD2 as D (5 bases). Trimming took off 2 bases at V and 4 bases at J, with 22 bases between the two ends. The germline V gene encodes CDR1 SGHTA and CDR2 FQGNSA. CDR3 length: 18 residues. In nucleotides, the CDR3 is TGTGCCAGCAGCTTACCTGCTACTAGAGCCCTTAACTCAGATACGCAGTATTTT. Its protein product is CASSLPATRALNSDTQYF.

The CDR3 DNA sequence: TGTGCCAGCAGCCCCGGGACATATAATGAAAAACTGTTTTTT. Protein sequence: CASSPGTYNEKLFF. The chain uses TRBV11-1 and TRBJ1-4, with D perhaps TRBD1 (6 bases). Germline CDR1 is SGHAT and CDR2 is FQDESV (reference sequence). Trimming left V 5 bases short and J 4 bases short, with 11 bases between. The CDR3 covers 14 residues.